Sequencing of this TCR beta chain was carried out in a study of cytomegalovirus exposure and HLA in healthy donors. Nominally healthy donors provided the samples, though records likely missed some immune exposures. The V gene end was trimmed by 7 bases and the J gene end by 6 bases; junction bases not matched to a gene: 10. CDR1 and CDR2 (germline): SEHNR, FQNEAQ (reference sequence). CDR3 size: 17 residues. Of note for this clone: Antigen specificity is unknown.

General observations from the study: The study flagged some 170 TCR beta chains as cytomegalovirus-associated.

In the PCR, 60 Vbeta and 13 Jbeta primers were used. The repertoire was sequenced with immunoSEQ multiplex PCR; TCRdb's copy has only in-frame clones and lacks some. The sample consists of some 150,000 clones, approximately 78% of them appearing once. This TCR was sampled from a woman aged 18-29 years in good health and CMV-seronegative. This chain connects TRBV7-9 to TRBJ2-2, with 14 positions matching TRBD2. The material sequenced was PBMCs. The CDR3, as DNA: TGTGCCAGCACGTCCGGGACTAGCGGGAGTCGTCCCGGGGAGCTGTTTTTT. Translating gives CASTSGTSGSRPGELFF.